This is a list of T cell receptor beta chains from one sample in a study of T cell responses to AZD1222 COVID-19 vaccine. This table comes from immunoSEQ multiplex PCR, and its TCRdb copy is limited to in-frame clones, with some not included. Here the sample spans approximately 200,000 clones, 90% to 95% being singletons. Material: peripheral blood, obtained 28 days after the second AZD1222 dose. Receptor source: an adult who received the AZD1222 COVID-19 vaccine. The CDR3 runs from the conserved cysteine through the conserved F or W. A D gene is named only where the DNA matches it firmly. Only some rows state a clone size, as once, few, many or a class for expanded clones.

>TRBD1|TRBJ1-2|TRBV28|-
CASSVGGRGRDYGYTF
TGTGCCAGCAGTGTGGGGGGCAGGGGGCGCGACTATGGCTACACCTTC
>TRBD2|TRBJ2-3|TRBV10-2|-
CASRGLAGVTDTQYF
TGCGCCAGCAGGGGACTAGCGGGAGTCACAGATACGCAGTATTTT
>TRBD2|TRBJ2-1|TRBV11-3|-
CASSWGGLAGGPGNEQFF
TGTGCCAGCAGCTGGGGGGGACTAGCGGGAGGGCCCGGGAATGAGCAGTTCTTC
>TRBD1|TRBJ1-6|TRBV7-2|-
CASSPRPGGYALHF
TGTGCCAGCAGCCCCCGGCCAGGGGGATACGCCCTCCACTTT
>-|TRBJ2-7|TRBV30|-
CAWCDQGPVYEQYF
TGTGCCTGGTGTGACCAGGGACCGGTCTACGAGCAGTACTTC
>TRBD1|TRBJ2-6|TRBV10-3|once
CATSRDRAGANVLTF
TGTGCCACGTCCCGGGACAGGGCCGGGGCCAACGTCCTGACTTTC
>TRBD2|TRBJ2-1|TRBV11-3|-
CASSNSGSYNEQFF
TGTGCCAGCAGCAATAGCGGGTCCTACAATGAGCAGTTCTTC
>-|TRBJ1-2|TRBV21-1|-
CASSSGGMAYTF
TGTGCCAGCAGCAGTGGGGGAATGGCCTACACCTTC
>-|TRBJ1-2|TRBV6-5|-
CASSYREINYGYTF
TGTGCCAGCAGTTACAGGGAGATCAACTATGGCTACACCTTC
>TRBD2|TRBJ2-5|TRBV7-2|-
CASSLEGSSGGRETQYF
TGTGCCAGCAGCTTAGAGGGGTCTAGCGGGGGGAGAGAGACCCAGTACTTC
>TRBD2|TRBJ2-2|TRBV5-1|-
CASSWTSAGTGELFF
TGCGCCAGCAGCTGGACTAGCGCGGGCACCGGGGAGCTGTTTTTT
>-|TRBJ1-6|TRBV19|-
CASSIISGTNNSPLHF
TGTGCCAGTAGTATTATTTCCGGAACGAATAATTCACCCCTCCACTTT
>-|TRBJ1-2|TRBV7-3|-
CASSLTRTANYGYTF
TGTGCCAGCAGCTTAACGCGTACAGCTAACTATGGCTACACCTTC
>-|TRBJ1-1|TRBV12-3/TRBV12-4|-
CASSFLSTEAFF
TGTGCCAGCAGTTTCTTGAGCACTGAAGCTTTCTTT
>TRBD2|TRBJ2-7|TRBV4-1|-
CASSQGSEGGPTIYEQYF
TGCGCCAGCAGCCAAGGATCGGAGGGAGGGCCAACCATCTACGAGCAGTACTTC
>-|TRBJ1-2|TRBV3-1/TRBV3-2|once
CASSQKGYGYTF
TGTGCCAGCAGCCAAAAGGGCTATGGCTACACCTTC
>-|TRBJ1-2|TRBV28|-
CASSLSPRGHYGYTF
TGTGCCAGCAGTCTCAGCCCCAGGGGACACTATGGCTACACCTTC
>-|TRBJ1-6|TRBV7-6|-
CASSLGPDYNSPLHF
TGTGCCAGCAGCTTAGGCCCGGATTATAATTCACCCCTCCACTTT
>-|TRBJ2-3|TRBV2|-
CASSEWSASTDTQYF
TGTGCCAGCAGTGAGTGGAGCGCTAGCACAGATACGCAGTATTTT
>-|TRBJ2-2|TRBV24-1|once
CATSDLRGLGTGELFF
TGTGCCACCAGTGATTTGCGCGGGCTAGGCACCGGGGAGCTGTTTTTT
>-|TRBJ2-2|TRBV7-3|-
CASSNRANTGELFF
TGTGCCAGCAGCAACAGGGCGAACACCGGGGAGCTGTTTTTT
>TRBD2|TRBJ2-4|TRBV7-2|-
CASSPDAGGVKNIQYF
TGTGCCAGCAGCCCAGACGCGGGAGGGGTCAAAAACATTCAGTACTTC
>TRBD1|TRBJ1-1|TRBV10-3|-
CATEGQGSTEAFF
TGTGCAACTGAGGGACAGGGGAGCACTGAAGCTTTCTTT
>TRBD1|TRBJ1-5|TRBV19|-
CASSRWTGGDQPQHF
TGTGCCAGTAGCCGATGGACAGGGGGCGATCAGCCCCAGCATTTT
>-|TRBJ1-4|TRBV28|-
CASSSQLTGLGEKLFF
TGTGCCAGCAGTTCCCAGCTGACAGGTTTAGGTGAAAAACTGTTTTTT
>-|TRBJ1-1|TRBV28|-
CASQPTLSTEAFF
TGTGCCAGCCAACCGACCCTCTCCACTGAAGCTTTCTTT
>TRBD1|TRBJ2-3|TRBV27|-
CASSRAGGGTDTQYF
TGTGCCAGCAGTCGAGCAGGGGGCGGCACAGATACGCAGTATTTT
>TRBD2|TRBJ2-5|TRBV11-3|-
CASSLRSGRTQETQYF
TGTGCCAGCAGCTTACGGAGCGGGAGGACCCAAGAGACCCAGTACTTC
>TRBD1|TRBJ2-2|TRBV3-1/TRBV3-2|-
CASSRGDSEAGELFF
TGTGCCAGCAGCCGTGGGGACAGTGAGGCCGGGGAGCTGTTTTTT
>TRBD1|TRBJ2-7|TRBV24-1|-
CATSDLGTGGFSYEQYF
TGTGCCACCAGTGATTTGGGGACAGGGGGTTTCTCCTACGAGCAGTACTTC
>TRBD2|TRBJ2-1|TRBV3-1/TRBV3-2|-
CASSTRLAGANNEQFF
TGTGCCAGCAGCACCCGACTAGCGGGAGCGAACAATGAGCAGTTCTTC